This T cell receptor beta chain was found in a study of graft-versus-host responses after intestinal transplantation. Study-level information: Every transplant recipient was induced with anti-thymocyte globulin, then maintained on tacrolimus and steroids for about three years.

Notes on this clone: Its specificity is not known.

Findings and caveats of the study: GvH clones detected in recipient marrow included some appearing first in ileum or blood.

CDR1 MDHEN and CDR2 SYDVKM come from the germline V gene. V lost 8 bases to trimming and J lost 3 bases, with 19 bases between them. This CDR3 spans 15 amino acids. Profiling relied on immunoSEQ multiplex PCR, and the TCRdb table lists in-frame clones only, not all of them. This sample has fewer than 55,000 clones, with approximately 96% found just once. The V and J genes are TRBV28 and TRBJ1-1; weak D call: TRBD1 (5 bases). The sequence came from a human donor who was the organ donor for an intestinal transplant. Sample: unstimulated CD8+ T cells sorted from spleen or lymph node cells, taken before transplant. The CDR3 DNA is TGTGCCAGCTATGGGGGGGTATTGGATTACACTGAAGCTTTCTTT. This codes for CASYGGVLDYTEAFF. Full variable domain (remainder filled in from reference TRBV28 and TRBJ1-1): DVKVTQSSRYLVKRTGEKVFLECVQDMDHENMFWYRQDPGLGLRLIYFSYDVKMKEKGDIPEGYSVSREKKERFSLILESASTNQTSMYLCASYGGVLDYTEAFFGQGTRLTVV.